This paragraph reports one T cell receptor beta chain. As yet, its antigen is unknown. This specimen belongs to a study of T-cell memory formation after mild COVID-19. Each CDR3 protein is one row after TCRdb ran MiXCR on the 5' RACE reads. The sample consists of 100,000 to 140,000 distinct CDR3 sequences, roughly 14% of them appearing once. Study-level findings and limits: Contracting clones, day 15 to 85, had balanced CD4/CD8, and later expanders favored CD4+.

The CDR3 totals 14 residues. The germline CDR1 and CDR2 sequences are MGHRA and YSYEKL. V was shortened by 4 bases and J by 0 bases, with 9 bases between the two germline ends. The receptor was derived from a man aged 18 to 30 who had mild COVID-19 (a few samples of this study predate the infection). Cell type and time point are not known. The genes are TRBV4-1 and TRBJ1-2, with D unclear. The sample consisted of PBMCs or a T cell subset sorted from them (not recorded which). The CDR3, as DNA: TGCGCCAGCAGCCTGATCGGCGCTAACTATGGCTACACCTTC. Translating gives CASSLIGANYGYTF.